This T cell receptor (beta chain) stems from a study of T-cell reconstitution after alpha-beta-depleted transplantation in children (dated by TCRdb to about 2016). Notes on the research overall: Using TCR repertoire profiling, the study quantitatively followed how T-cell immune reconstitution unfolded in children after TCRalphabeta/CD19-depleted allogeneic hematopoietic cell transplantation. Here is what the overall study found, with its caveats: Hyperexpanded clone frequencies declined over subsequent months; after one year, T-cell counts and TCRbeta diversity were mostly attributed to newly produced T cells. The apparently early recovery of alphabetaT-cell counts about two months after transplant reportedly depended on only several hundred rapidly expanded clones that came from non-depleted graft cells. In some patients, the high TCRbeta diversity seen at day 60 was put down to recipient T cells and intrathymic progenitors that had survived conditioning.

The method behind the library was PCR. Sequencing was performed on an Illumina HiSeq 2500. To normalize quantification of the TCRbeta repertoire, the TCR libraries were built with molecular barcoding that relied on unique molecular identifiers. TCRdb reran the public reads through fastp at Q25 and MiXCR, keeping productive beta chains. Records with the same CDR3 protein are collapsed into one entry carrying the most frequent genes and DNA. The sample contains fewer than 450,000 distinct CDR3 sequences, around 15% of them found a single time. Together, the top ten hold roughly 41% of the sample. Remarks on this clonotype: What antigen it recognizes has not been identified. The input lacks base qualities; no much larger clone sits a single base away.

The treatment or condition label, as the study defines it: allogeneic hematopoietic cell transplantation with graft depleted of TCRalphabeta T cells and CD19 B cells. The children who served as transplant recipients had been given grafts of TCRalphabeta/CD19-depleted allogeneic hematopoietic cells. V and J are trimmed by 1 base and 1 base, and the gene matches miss 1 base of the junction. The CDR3 sequence holds 17 residues, the cysteine and phenylalanine included. The DNA shown is the 51-base CDR3, in frame from base 1. The rearranged segments are TRBV12-3 or TRBV12-4 and TRBJ2-2, and 12 bases in between align with TRBD2. The source is a male patient aged 2 to 10 who had a stem cell transplant for acute lymphoblastic leukemia, so the T cells may come from the graft donor. The sample was PBMCs, mostly from graft donor cells, taken 360 days after TCRalphabeta/CD19-depleted stem cell transplant. This receptor carries the CDR3 CASSLGLAGVNTGELFF. The nucleotide sequence is given as TGTGCCAGCAGTTTAGGACTAGCGGGAGTGAACACCGGGGAGCTGTTTTTT.